This T cell receptor (beta chain) appears in the sequencing data of a study of STAT5B mutations in CD4+ large granular lymphocyte leukemia. Findings and limits, study-wide: Main leukemic clonotypes were patient-specific, but around 25% appeared at low frequency elsewhere. Patient CD4-sorted repertoires stayed more clonal than healthy ones after leukemic-clone removal.

To note about this clone: Its matching antigen is unknown.

The assay was immunoSEQ multiplex PCR, and TCRdb's table has in-frame clones only and misses some. The sample contains roughly 5,900 clones, under 80% of which appear only once. This CDR3 contains 13 residues. In germline, CDR1 is LNHDA, CDR2 SQIVND (reference sequence). V lost 5 bases to trimming and J lost 5 bases; unmatched junction nucleotides: 5. The J gene is TRBJ2-7, the V gene TRBV19, with TRBD1 matching 8 bases. This receptor was taken from a man older than 75 with CD4+ T-cell large granular lymphocyte leukemia. The sample comprised PBMCs. The CDR3 region has the DNA TGTGCCAGTAGTCCAAGGACAGGGAACGAGCAGTACTTC. This codes for CASSPRTGNEQYF.